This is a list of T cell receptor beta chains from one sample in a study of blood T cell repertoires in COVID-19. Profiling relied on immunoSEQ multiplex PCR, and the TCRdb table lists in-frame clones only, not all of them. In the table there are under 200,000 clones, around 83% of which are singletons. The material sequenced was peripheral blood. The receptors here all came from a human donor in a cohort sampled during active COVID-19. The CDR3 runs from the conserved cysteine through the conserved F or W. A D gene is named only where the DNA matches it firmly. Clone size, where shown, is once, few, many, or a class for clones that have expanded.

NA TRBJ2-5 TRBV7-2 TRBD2 TGTGCCAGCAGCTTACCCAGCGGGAGCAAAGAGACCCAGTACTTC CASSLPSGSKETQYF
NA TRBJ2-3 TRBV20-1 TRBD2 TGCAGTGCTAGTCGACTAGCGGGAGGGGGGACAGATACGCAGTATTTT CSASRLAGGGTDTQYF
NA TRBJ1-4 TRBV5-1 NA TGCGCCAGCAGGGCCGCAAATGAAAAACTGTTTTTT CASRAANEKLFF
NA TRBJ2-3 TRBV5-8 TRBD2 TGTGCCAGCAGCACGGGACTAGCGGGAGTTAGTTTGACAGATACGCAGTATTTT CASSTGLAGVSLTDTQYF
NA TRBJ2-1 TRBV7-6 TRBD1 TGTGCCAGCAGCCTTCGGCCGGGACAGGCTGTAGATGAGCAGTTCTTC CASSLRPGQAVDEQFF
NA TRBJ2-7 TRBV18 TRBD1 TGTGCCAGCTCACCTTATACAGGGGACAAACCCTACGAGCAGTACTTC CASSPYTGDKPYEQYF
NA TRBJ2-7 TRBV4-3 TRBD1 TGCGCCAGCAGCCAGGACAGGAGCTCCTACGAGCAGTACTTC CASSQDRSSYEQYF
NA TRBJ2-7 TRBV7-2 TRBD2 TGTGCCAGCAGCTCCCGGGAGGGAACCTACGAGCAGTACTTC CASSSREGTYEQYF
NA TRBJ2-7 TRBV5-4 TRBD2 TGTGCCAGCAGCTTACGCCTAGCGGGGGGCGAGCAGTACTTC CASSLRLAGGEQYF
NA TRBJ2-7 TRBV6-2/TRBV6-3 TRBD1 TGTGCCAGCAGTTATCGAAAGGAGGCAGGGGGCAGCTACGAGCAGTACTTC CASSYRKEAGGSYEQYF
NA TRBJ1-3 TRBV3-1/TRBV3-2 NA TGTGCCAGCAGCCCAACCGACAGGCTGCCTGGGGGAAACACCATATATTTT CASSPTDRLPGGNTIYF
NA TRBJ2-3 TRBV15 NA TGTGCCACCAGCAGAGATTTGGCCCTCCCCCCTAGCACAGATACGCAGTATTTT CATSRDLALPPSTDTQYF
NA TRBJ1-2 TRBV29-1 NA TGCAGCGCTCTCACTGTTACCTATGGCTACACCTTC CSALTVTYGYTF
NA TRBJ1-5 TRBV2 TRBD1 TGTGCCAGCAGTGGGACAGGGAATCAGCCCCAGCATTTT CASSGTGNQPQHF
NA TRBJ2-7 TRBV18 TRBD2 TGTGCCAGCTCACCGAATCGTAGGGGACTAGCGGGTATTGGCGAGCAGTACTTC CASSPNRRGLAGIGEQYF
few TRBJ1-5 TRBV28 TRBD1 TGTGCCAGCAGTCCCCCAGGGGGCTCCAATCAGCCCCAGCATTTT CASSPPGGSNQPQHF
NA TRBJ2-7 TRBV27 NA TGTGCCAGCAGTTTGAAGGGGTCGTACGAGCAGTACTTC CASSLKGSYEQYF
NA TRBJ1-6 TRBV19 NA TGTGCCAGTAGTATGACAGATAATTCACCCCTCCACTTT CASSMTDNSPLHF
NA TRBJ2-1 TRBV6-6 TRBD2 TGTGCCAGCAGCCCAGGGACTAGCGACGACAATGAGCAGTTCTTC CASSPGTSDDNEQFF
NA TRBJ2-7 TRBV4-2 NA TGTGCCAGCAGCCAGGCCGCCTACGAGCAGTACTTC CASSQAAYEQYF
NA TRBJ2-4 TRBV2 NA TGTGCCAGCAGTGTAGGTTCCTCCGGGGGAAACATTCAGTACTTC CASSVGSSGGNIQYF
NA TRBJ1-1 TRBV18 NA TGTGCCAGCTCACCACCGCAGGGGAGCACTGAAGCTTTCTTT CASSPPQGSTEAFF
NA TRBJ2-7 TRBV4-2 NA TGTGCCAGCAGCCAAGAAAGACTAGGGGCCTACGAGCAGTACTTC CASSQERLGAYEQYF
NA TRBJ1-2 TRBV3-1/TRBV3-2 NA TGTGCCAGCAGCCAGGCAGGGAACTATGGCTACACCTTC CASSQAGNYGYTF
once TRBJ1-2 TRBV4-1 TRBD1 TGCGCCAGCAGCCAAGCAGGTGACAGGGGTCGGCTCTACACCTTC CASSQAGDRGRLYTF
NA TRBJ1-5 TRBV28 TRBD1 TGTGCCAGCAGTTTCCGCGGGACAGGAGCGGGTCAGCCCCAGCATTTT CASSFRGTGAGQPQHF
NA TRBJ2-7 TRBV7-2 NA TGTGCCAGCAGCCCCCGGGACTTATCCTACGAGCAGTACTTC CASSPRDLSYEQYF
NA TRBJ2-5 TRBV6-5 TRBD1 TGTGCCACCACACTCTTGGGACAGGGGGAGACCCAGTACTTC CATTLLGQGETQYF
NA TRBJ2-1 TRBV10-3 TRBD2 TGTGCCATCAGTGAAGGGACTAGCGGCTACAATGAGCAGTTCTTC CAISEGTSGYNEQFF
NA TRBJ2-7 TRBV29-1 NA TGCAGCGTTGAAACAGGTCCCTACGAGCAGTACTTC CSVETGPYEQYF
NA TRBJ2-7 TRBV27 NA TGTGCCAGCAGTTTGGGGCCGCCTTTATCCTACGAGCAGTACTTC CASSLGPPLSYEQYF
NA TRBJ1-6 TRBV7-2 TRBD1 TGTGCCAGCAGCTCTCCGGGACAGGGGGCAGGTAATTCACCCCTCCACTTT CASSSPGQGAGNSPLHF
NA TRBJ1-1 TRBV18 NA TGTGCCAGCTCCCCCGGGGGGGTGAGGACTGAAGCTTTCTTT CASSPGGVRTEAFF
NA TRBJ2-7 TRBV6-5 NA TGTGCCAGCATGAGAGCCTACGAGCAGTACTTC CASMRAYEQYF
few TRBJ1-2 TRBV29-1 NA TGCAGCGCCGGACAGCTATATGGCTACACCTTC CSAGQLYGYTF
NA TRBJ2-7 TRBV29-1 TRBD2 TGCAGCGTTCCGGGACTAGAGACCTACGAGCAGTACTTC CSVPGLETYEQYF
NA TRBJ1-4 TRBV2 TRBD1 TGTGCCAGCAGTCCCGGGACAGGGGGTGAAAAACTGTTTTTT CASSPGTGGEKLFF
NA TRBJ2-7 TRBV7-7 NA TGTGGGGGTTTTTCGGGATACGAGCAGTACTTC CGGFSGYEQYF
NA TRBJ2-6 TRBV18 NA TGTGCCAGCTCACCTAGGACAGTCCGGGCCAACGTCCTGACTTTC CASSPRTVRANVLTF
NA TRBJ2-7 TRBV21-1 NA TGTGCCAGCTCCTGCTTTCTAGCGGGAGTAGGGGGCGAGCAGTACTTC CASSCFLAGVGGEQYF
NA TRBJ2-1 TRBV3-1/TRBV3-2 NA TGTGCCAGCAGCCAACCTAATGAGCAGTTCTTC CASSQPNEQFF
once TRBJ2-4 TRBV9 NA TGTGCCAGCAGCGCCGGGACTGGGTTACACATTCAGTACTTC CASSAGTGLHIQYF
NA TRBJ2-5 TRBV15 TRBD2 TGTGCCACCAGCGATGGGCGGGGGCAAGAGACCCAGTACTTC CATSDGRGQETQYF
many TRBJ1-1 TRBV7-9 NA TGTGCCAGCAGCTTCTCGGGGGGCAACACTGAAGCTTTCTTT CASSFSGGNTEAFF
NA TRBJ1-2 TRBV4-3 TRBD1 TGCGCCAGCAGCCAGGACAGGGGACTCCTCATTGGCTACACCTTC CASSQDRGLLIGYTF
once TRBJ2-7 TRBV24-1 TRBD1 TGTGCCACCAGTGCCGGACAGGGGGGGTTCTACGAGCAGTACTTC CATSAGQGGFYEQYF
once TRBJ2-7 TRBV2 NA TGTGCCAGCAGTGAGGGGGGAGCCTACGAGCAGTACTTC CASSEGGAYEQYF
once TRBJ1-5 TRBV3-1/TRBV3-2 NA TGTGCCAGCAGCCAAGGACAAGAACGGTATAGCAATCAGCCCCAGCATTTT CASSQGQERYSNQPQHF
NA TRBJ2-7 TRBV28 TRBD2 TGTGCCAGCAGTTCCTCTCTAGCGGGAGGGCCTTACGAGCAGTACTTC CASSSSLAGGPYEQYF
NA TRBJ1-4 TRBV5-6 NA TGTGCCAGCAGCTTGTTTGGAGTTGGAGAAAAACTGTTTTTT CASSLFGVGEKLFF
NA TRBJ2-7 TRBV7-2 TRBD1 TGTGCCAGCAGGGGACAGGGGGGCCCCTACGAGCAGTACTTC CASRGQGGPYEQYF
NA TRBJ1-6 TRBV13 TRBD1 TGTGCCAGCAGCTTACGGACAGGGAACAATTCACCCCTCCACTTT CASSLRTGNNSPLHF
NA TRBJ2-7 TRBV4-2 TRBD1 TGTGCCAGCAGCCATCGGACAGGGGACAACGAGCAGTACTTC CASSHRTGDNEQYF